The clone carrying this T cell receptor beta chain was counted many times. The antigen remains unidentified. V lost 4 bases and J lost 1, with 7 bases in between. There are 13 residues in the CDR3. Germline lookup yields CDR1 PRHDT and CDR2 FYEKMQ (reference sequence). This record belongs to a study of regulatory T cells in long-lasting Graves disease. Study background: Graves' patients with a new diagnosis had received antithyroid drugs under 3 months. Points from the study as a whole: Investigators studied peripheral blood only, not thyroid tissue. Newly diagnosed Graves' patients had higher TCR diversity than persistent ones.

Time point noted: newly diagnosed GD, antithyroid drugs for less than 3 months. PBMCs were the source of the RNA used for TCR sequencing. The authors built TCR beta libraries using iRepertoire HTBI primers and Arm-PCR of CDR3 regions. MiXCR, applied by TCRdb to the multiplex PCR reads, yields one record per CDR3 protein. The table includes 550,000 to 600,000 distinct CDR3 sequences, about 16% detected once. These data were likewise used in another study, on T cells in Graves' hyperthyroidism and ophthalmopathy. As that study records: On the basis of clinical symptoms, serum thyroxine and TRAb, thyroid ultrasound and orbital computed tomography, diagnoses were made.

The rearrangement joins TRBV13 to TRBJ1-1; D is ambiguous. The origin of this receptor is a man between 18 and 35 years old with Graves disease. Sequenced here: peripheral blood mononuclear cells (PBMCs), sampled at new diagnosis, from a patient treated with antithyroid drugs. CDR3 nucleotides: TGTGCCAGCAGCTGGTTCGAGAACACTGAAGCTTTCTTT. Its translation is CASSWFENTEAFF.